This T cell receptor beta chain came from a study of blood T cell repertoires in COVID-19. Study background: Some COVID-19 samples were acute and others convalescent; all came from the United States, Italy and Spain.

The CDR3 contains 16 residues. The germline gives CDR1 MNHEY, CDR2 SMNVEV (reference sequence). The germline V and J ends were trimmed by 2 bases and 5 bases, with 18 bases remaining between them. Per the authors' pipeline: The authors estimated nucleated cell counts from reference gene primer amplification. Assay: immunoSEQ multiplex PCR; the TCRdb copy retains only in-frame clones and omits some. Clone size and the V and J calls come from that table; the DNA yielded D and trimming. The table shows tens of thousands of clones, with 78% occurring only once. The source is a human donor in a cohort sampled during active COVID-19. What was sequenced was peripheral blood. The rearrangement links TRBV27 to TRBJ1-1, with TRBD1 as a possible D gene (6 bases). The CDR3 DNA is TGTGCCAGCAGTTTAGCTTTGACAGGCCGACAGACTGAAGCTTTCTTT. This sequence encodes CASSLALTGRQTEAFF.